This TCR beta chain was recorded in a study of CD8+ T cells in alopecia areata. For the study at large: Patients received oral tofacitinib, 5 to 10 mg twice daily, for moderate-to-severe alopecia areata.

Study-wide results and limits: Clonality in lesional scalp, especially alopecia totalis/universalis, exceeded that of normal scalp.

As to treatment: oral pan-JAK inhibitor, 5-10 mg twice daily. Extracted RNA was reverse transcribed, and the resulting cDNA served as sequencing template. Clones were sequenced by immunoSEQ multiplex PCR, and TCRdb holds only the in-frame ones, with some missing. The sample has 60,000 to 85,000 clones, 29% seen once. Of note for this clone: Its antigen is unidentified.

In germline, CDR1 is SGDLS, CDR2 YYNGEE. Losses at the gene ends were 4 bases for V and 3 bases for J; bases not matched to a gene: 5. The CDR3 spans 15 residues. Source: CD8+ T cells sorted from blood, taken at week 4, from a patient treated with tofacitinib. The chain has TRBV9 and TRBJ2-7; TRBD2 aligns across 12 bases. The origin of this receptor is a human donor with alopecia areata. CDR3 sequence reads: CASSPTSGRNYEQYF. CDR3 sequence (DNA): TGTGCCAGCAGCCCCACTAGCGGGAGGAACTACGAGCAGTACTTC.